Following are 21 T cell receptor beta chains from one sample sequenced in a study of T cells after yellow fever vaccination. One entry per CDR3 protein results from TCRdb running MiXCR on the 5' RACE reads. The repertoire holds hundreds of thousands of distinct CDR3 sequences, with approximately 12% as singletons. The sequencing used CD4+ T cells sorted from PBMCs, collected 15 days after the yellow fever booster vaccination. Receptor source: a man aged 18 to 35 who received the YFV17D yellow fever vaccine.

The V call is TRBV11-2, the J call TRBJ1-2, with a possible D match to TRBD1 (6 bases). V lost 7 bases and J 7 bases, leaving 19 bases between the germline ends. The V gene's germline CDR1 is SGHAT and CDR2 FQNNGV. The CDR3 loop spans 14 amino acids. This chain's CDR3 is CASTLDPGAGGYTF. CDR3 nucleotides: TGTGCCAGCACCCTAGATCCAGGGGCGGGTGGCTACACCTTC.

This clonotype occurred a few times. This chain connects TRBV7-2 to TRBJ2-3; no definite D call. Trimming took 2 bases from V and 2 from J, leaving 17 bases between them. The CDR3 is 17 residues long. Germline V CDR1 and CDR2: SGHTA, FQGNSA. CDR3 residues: CASSLSSQWIPTDTQYF. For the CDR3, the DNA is TGTGCCAGCAGCTTATCATCACAGTGGATTCCCACAGATACGCAGTATTTT.

This CDR3 reads CASREDNYGYTF. In DNA, the CDR3 is TGTGCCAGCAGAGAGGATAACTATGGCTACACCTTC. This chain uses TRBV19 with TRBJ1-2, with D hard to call. V was clipped by 9 bases and J by 1 base, with 9 bases between them. The CDR3 loop spans 12 amino acids. CDR1 LNHDA and CDR2 SQIVND come from the germline V gene (reference sequence).

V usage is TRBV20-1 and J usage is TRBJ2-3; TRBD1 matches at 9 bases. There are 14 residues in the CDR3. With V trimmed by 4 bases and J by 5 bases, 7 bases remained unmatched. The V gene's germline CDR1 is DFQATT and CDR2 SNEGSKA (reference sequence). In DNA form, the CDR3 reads TGCAGTGCTATACCGGGACAGGGTGGAGATACGCAGTATTTT. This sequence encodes CSAIPGQGGDTQYF.

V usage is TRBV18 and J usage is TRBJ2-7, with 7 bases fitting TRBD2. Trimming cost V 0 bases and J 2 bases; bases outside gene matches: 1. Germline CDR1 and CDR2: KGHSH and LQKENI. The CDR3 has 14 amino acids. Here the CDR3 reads CASSPPGLPYEQYV. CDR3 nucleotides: TGTGCCAGCTCACCACCGGGACTACCCTACGAGCAGTACGTC.

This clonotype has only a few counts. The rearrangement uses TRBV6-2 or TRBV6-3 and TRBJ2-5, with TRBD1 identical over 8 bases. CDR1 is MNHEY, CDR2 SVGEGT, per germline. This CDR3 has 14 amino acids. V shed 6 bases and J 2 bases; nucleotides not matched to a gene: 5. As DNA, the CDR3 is TGTGCCAGCAGCCAGGGGGCATGGCAAGAGACCCAGTACTTC. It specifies CASSQGAWQETQYF.

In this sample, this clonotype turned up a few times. This chain's CDR3 is CSALTGLSNQPQHF. The CDR3 DNA follows: TGCAGTGCTCTGACAGGGCTTAGCAATCAGCCCCAGCATTTT. This chain uses TRBV20-1 with TRBJ1-5; 7 positions match TRBD1. Germline values: CDR1 DFQATT, CDR2 SNEGSKA (reference sequence). The CDR3 loop spans 14 amino acids. With V trimmed by 5 bases and J by 0 bases, 4 bases remained unmatched.

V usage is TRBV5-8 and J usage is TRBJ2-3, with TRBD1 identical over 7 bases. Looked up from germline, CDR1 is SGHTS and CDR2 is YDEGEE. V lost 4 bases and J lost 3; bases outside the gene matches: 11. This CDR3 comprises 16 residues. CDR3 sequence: CASSPGTASLTDTQYF. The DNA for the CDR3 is TGTGCCAGCAGCCCCGGGACAGCCAGTTTGACAGATACGCAGTATTTT.

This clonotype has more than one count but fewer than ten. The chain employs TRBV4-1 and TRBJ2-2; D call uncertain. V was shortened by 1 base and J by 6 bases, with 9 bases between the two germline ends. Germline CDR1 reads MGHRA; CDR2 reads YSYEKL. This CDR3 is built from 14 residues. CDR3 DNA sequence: TGCGCCAGCAGCCAAGGACAAAGACCCGGGGAGCTGTTTTTT. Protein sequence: CASSQGQRPGELFF.

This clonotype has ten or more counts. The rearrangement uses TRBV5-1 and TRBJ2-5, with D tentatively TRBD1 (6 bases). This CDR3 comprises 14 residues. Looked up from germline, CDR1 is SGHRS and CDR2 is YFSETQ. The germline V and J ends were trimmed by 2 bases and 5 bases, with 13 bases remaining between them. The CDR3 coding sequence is TGCGCCAGCAGCTTACTGGGGGCGTTGGAGACCCAGTACTTC. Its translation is CASSLLGALETQYF.

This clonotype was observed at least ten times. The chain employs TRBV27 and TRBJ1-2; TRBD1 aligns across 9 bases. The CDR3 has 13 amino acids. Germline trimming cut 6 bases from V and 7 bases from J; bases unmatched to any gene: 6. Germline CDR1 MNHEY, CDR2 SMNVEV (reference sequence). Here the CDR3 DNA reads TGTGCCAGCAGGACCGGGACAGGGTTTGGCTACACCTTC. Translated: CASRTGTGFGYTF.

The CDR3 loop is CSAPLQGNYGYTF. The CDR3 nucleotides are TGCAGTGCTCCCTTACAGGGGAACTATGGCTACACCTTC. This rearrangement joins TRBV20-1 to TRBJ1-2; 7 bases fit TRBD1. There are 13 residues in the CDR3. Germline V lookup: CDR1 DFQATT, CDR2 SNEGSKA (reference sequence). Losses at the gene ends were 5 bases for V and 2 bases for J; bases not matched to a gene: 5.

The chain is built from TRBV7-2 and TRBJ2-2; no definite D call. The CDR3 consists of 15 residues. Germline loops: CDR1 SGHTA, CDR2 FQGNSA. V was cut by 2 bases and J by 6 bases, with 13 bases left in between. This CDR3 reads CASSLRVLYAGELFF. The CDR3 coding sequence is TGTGCCAGCAGCTTACGCGTTTTGTACGCCGGGGAGCTGTTTTTT.

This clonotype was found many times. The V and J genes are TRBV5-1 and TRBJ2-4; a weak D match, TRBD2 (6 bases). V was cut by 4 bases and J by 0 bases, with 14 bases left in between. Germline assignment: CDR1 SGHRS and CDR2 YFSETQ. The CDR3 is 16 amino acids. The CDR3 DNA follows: TGCGCCAGCAGCCGACAAAGCGGGCAAGCCAAAAACATTCAGTACTTC. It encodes CASSRQSGQAKNIQYF.

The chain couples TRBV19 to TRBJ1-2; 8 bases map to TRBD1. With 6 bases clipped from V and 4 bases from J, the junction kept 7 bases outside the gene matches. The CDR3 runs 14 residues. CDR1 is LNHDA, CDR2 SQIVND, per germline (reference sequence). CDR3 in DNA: TGTGCCAGTAGACGGACAGGGCCTTCCTATGGCTACACCTTC. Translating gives CASRRTGPSYGYTF.

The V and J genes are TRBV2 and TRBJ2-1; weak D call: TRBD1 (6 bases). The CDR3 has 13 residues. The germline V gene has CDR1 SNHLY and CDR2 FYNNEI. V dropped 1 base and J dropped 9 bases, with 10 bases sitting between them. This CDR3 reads CASSEGSRGEQFF. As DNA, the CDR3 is TGTGCCAGCAGTGAAGGGTCCAGGGGTGAGCAGTTCTTC. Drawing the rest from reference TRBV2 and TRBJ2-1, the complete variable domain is EPEVTQTPSHQVTQMGQEVILRCVPISNHLYFYWYRQILGQKVEFLVSFYNNEISEKSEIFDDQFSVERPDGSNFTLKIRSTKLEDSAMYFCASSEGSRGEQFFGPGTRLTVL.

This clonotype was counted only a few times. DNA for the CDR3: TGTGCCAGCAGTCAACGCGGGGAGCTGTTTTTT. The encoded protein is CASSQRGELFF. The rearrangement uses TRBV6-6 and TRBJ2-2, with unresolved D. The germline V gene has CDR1 MNHNY and CDR2 SVGAGI (reference sequence). The CDR3 contains 11 residues. V was trimmed by 5 bases and J by 7 bases, leaving 5 bases between them.

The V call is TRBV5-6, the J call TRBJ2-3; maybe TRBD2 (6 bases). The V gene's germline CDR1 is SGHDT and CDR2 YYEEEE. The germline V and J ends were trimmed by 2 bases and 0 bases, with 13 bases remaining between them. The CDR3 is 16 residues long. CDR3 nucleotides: TGTGCCAGCAGCTTTGATAGCGGATCTAGCACAGATACGCAGTATTTT. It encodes CASSFDSGSSTDTQYF.

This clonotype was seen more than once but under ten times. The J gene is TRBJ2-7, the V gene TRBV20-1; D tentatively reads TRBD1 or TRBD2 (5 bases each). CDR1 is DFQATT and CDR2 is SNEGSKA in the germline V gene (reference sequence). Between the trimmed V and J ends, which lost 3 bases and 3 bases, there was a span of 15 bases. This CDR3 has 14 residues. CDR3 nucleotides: TGCAGTGCTAGGGGGCAAGCGAGCGGCTACGAGCAGTACTTC. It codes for CSARGQASGYEQYF.

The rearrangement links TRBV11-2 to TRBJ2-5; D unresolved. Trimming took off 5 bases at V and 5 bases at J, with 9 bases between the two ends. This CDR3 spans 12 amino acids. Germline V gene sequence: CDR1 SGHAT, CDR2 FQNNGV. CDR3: CASSGVRETQYF. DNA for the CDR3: TGTGCCAGCAGCGGGGTCCGGGAGACCCAGTACTTC. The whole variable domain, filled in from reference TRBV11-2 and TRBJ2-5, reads EAGVAQSPRYKIIEKRQSVAFWCNPISGHATLYWYQQILGQGPKLLIQFQNNGVVDDSQLPKDRFSAERLKGVDSTLKIQPAKLEDSAVYLCASSGVRETQYFGPGTRLLVL.

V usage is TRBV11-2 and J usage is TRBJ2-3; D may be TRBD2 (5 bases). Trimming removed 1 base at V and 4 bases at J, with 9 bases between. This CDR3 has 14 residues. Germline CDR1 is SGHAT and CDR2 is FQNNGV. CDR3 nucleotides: TGTGCCAGCAGCTTAGGATACGGGGCAGATACGCAGTATTTT. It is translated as CASSLGYGADTQYF.